This TCR beta chain was identified in a study of OX40 agonist ivuxolimab in advanced cancers. Study observations and caveats: At 0.1 to 3.0 mg/kg and by week 6, clonal expansion occurred in CD4+ and CD8+ blood T cells.

Germline CDR1 SSHAT, CDR2 FNYEAQ (reference sequence). Trimming pared 0 bases from V and 5 bases from J, leaving 16 bases between. This CDR3 has 17 amino acids. Profiling relied on immunoSEQ multiplex PCR, and the TCRdb table lists in-frame clones only, not all of them. The sample holds tens of thousands of clones, more than 75% seen once. Of note for this clone: Its antigen is unidentified.

The sequence was obtained from an adult with an advanced solid tumor such as melanoma, head and neck, liver or kidney cancer. V is TRBV7-7 and J is TRBJ2-2; tentatively, D is TRBD1 or TRBD2 (5 bases each). This specimen was CD4+ or CD8+ T cells sorted from blood, taken in a trial of the OX40 agonist ivuxolimab. The CDR3 reads CASSLAPGQGQTGELFF. Here the CDR3 DNA reads TGTGCCAGCAGCTTAGCCCCGGGGCAGGGTCAAACCGGGGAGCTGTTTTTT.